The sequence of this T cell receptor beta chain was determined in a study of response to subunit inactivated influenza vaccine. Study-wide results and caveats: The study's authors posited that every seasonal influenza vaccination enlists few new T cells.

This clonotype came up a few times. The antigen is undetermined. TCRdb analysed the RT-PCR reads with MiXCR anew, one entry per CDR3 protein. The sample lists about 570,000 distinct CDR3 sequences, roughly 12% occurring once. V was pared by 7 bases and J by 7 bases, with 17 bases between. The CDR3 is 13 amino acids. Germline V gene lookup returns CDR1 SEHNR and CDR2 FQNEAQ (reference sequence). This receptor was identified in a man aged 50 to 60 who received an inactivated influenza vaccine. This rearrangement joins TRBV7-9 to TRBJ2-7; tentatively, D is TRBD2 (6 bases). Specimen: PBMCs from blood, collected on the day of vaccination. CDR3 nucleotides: TGTGCCAGCACGGCGGGAACCGTTGGGGAGCAGTACTTC. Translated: CASTAGTVGEQYF. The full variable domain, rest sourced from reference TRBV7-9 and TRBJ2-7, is DTGVSQNPRHKITKRGQNVTFRCDPISEHNRLYWYRQTLGQGPEFLTYFQNEAQLEKSRLLSDRFSAERPKGSFSTLEIQRTEQGDSAMYLCASTAGTVGEQYFGPGTRLTVT.